This T cell receptor beta chain was identified during a study of T cells in narcolepsy. Study summary: Donors had narcolepsy type 1 or type 2, or were healthy controls.

Remarks on this clone: Antigen unknown.

Study findings and constraints: Comparing one patient's CSF and blood CD4+ clonotypes highlighted HCRT- and TRIB2-specific autoreactive clonotypes.

Assay used: immunoSEQ multiplex PCR; TCRdb lists only in-frame clones, some missing. The table has about 30,000 clones, about four fifths seen once. The sequenced sample was CD45RA- memory CD4+ T cells from PBMCs. This receptor was taken from a human donor with narcolepsy.

Here the CDR3 reads CASSYSITQEQYF. The CDR3 DNA is TGTGCCAGCAGTTACTCGATTACCCAAGAGCAGTACTTC. The gene calls are TRBV6-6 and TRBJ2-7, with D uncertain. Germline CDR1 reads MNHNY; CDR2 reads SVGAGI (reference sequence). The CDR3 is 13 residues long. The V and J ends lost 0 bases and 7 bases respectively, with 10 bases between them.